This T cell receptor (beta chain) was sequenced in a study of T cell responses to AZD1222 COVID-19 vaccine. Trimming removed 4 bases at V and 4 bases at J, with 11 bases between. This CDR3 is 13 amino acids long. Germline values: CDR1 SGHDT, CDR2 YYEEEE. Whole-study results and caveats: Unmutated variant regions are reportedly the target of nearly half of TCRs that are spike-specific.

Assay: immunoSEQ multiplex PCR; the TCRdb copy retains only in-frame clones and omits some. The sample has about 150,000 clones, about 93% seen once. On this clone: Its antigen is unidentified.

The origin of this receptor is an adult in good health. The source material was peripheral blood, sampled on day 0 of AZD1222 vaccination. The chain couples TRBV5-6 to TRBJ1-1, with D unresolved. The CDR3 sequence: CASSPEWSTEAFF. The CDR3 DNA sequence: TGTGCCAGCAGCCCGGAGTGGAGCACTGAAGCTTTCTTT.